These 18 T cell receptor beta chains were all obtained from the same sample, sequenced in a study of shared clonotypes between healthy human individuals. TCRdb keeps only in-frame clones here, not all; method: immunoSEQ multiplex PCR. This table has more than 2 million clones, just under 95% appearing once. CD8 cells regarded as naive lacked CD45RO, were positively chosen for CCR7, and omitted terminally differentiated effector memory CD45RA+ cells. Sequencing was done on a sample of naive CD8+ T cells from PBMCs. These TCRs come from a young man in good health. Some clones in this sample may be carry-over from other donors' samples.

The rearrangement uses TRBV27 and TRBJ2-1, with 11 bases aligning to TRBD2. With V trimmed by 8 bases and J by 6 bases, 9 bases remained unmatched. The germline V gene has CDR1 MNHEY and CDR2 SMNVEV (reference sequence). The CDR3 is 15 amino acids. CDR3 loop: CASRILAGGLNEQFF. The CDR3 region has the DNA TGTGCCAGCCGGATTCTAGCGGGAGGCCTCAATGAGCAGTTCTTC.

The chain is built from TRBV9 and TRBJ2-6; no clear D gene. This CDR3 is built from 17 residues. V gave up 0 bases and J gave up 0 bases, with 10 bases separating them. Per germline, CDR1 SGDLS and CDR2 YYNGEE. The CDR3 bases are TGTGCCAGCAGCGTAGGTAATCACCGCTCTGGGGCCAACGTCCTGACTTTC. Translation gives CASSVGNHRSGANVLTF.

Of note for this clone: This same CDR3 is encoded by further DNA sequences in the sample. This chain links TRBV19 with TRBJ1-1, with unresolved D. Germline V gives CDR1 LNHDA, CDR2 SQIVND (reference sequence). Trimming removed 3 bases at V and 1 base at J, with 6 bases between. This CDR3 has 13 amino acids. The CDR3 reads CASSIPGNTEAFF. The CDR3 DNA reads as TGTGCCAGTAGTATTCCGGGGAACACTGAAGCTTTCTTT.

The chain joins TRBV19 to TRBJ2-7; TRBD2 matches at 7 bases. The CDR3 covers 15 residues. CDR1 and CDR2 (germline): LNHDA, SQIVND (reference sequence). The V gene end was trimmed by 5 bases and the J gene end by 2 bases; junction bases not matched to a gene: 9. CDR3 nucleotides: TGTGCCAGTAGTTTGGGGCGGGGGAAACCCTACGAGCAGTACTTC. Translated: CASSLGRGKPYEQYF. Looking up the rest from reference TRBV19 and TRBJ2-7 gives the full variable domain: DGGITQSPKYLFRKEGQNVTLSCEQNLNHDAMYWYRQDPGQGLRLIYYSQIVNDFQKGDIAEGYSVSREKKESFPLTVTSAQKNPTAFYLCASSLGRGKPYEQYFGPGTRLTVT.

This clone was counted a single time. The gene calls are TRBV14 and TRBJ2-7, with a tentative D call TRBD1 (6 bases). This CDR3 comprises 13 residues. V shed 6 bases and J shed 3 bases, with 12 bases lying between them. Per germline, CDR1 SGHDN and CDR2 FVKESK. The CDR3 nucleotides read TGTGCCAGCAGACCCACAGGGAACTACGAGCAGTACTTC. Protein sequence: CASRPTGNYEQYF.

The chain uses TRBV5-5 and TRBJ2-7; 9 bases match TRBD1. V lost 4 bases to trimming and J lost 6 bases; unmatched junction nucleotides: 8. This CDR3 spans 14 amino acids. Per germline, CDR1 SGHKS and CDR2 YYEKEE (reference sequence). In DNA form, the CDR3 reads TGTGCCAGCAGCCCCAGACAGGGGGTCGGCGAGCAGTACTTC. Protein: CASSPRQGVGEQYF.

V usage is TRBV19 and J usage is TRBJ1-5; D call uncertain. V dropped 4 bases and J dropped 4 bases, with 14 bases sitting between them. Germline CDR1 LNHDA, CDR2 SQIVND (reference sequence). The CDR3 has 15 residues. CDR3 sequence (DNA): TGTGCCAGTAGTAATACGTTGAGTAGGAATCAGCCCCAGCATTTT. It codes for CASSNTLSRNQPQHF.

This clone was picked up one time. The same CDR3 can be traced to other DNA sequences in this sample. This chain joins TRBV5-4 and TRBJ2-7; 7 bases fit TRBD2. J lost 0 bases, V lost 3 bases, and 3 bases had no gene match. Per germline, CDR1 SGHNT and CDR2 YYREEE (reference sequence). CDR3 length: 14 residues. CDR3 DNA sequence: TGTGCCAGCAGCTCTAGCGGTAGCTCCTACGAGCAGTACTTC. Protein: CASSSSGSSYEQYF.

The rearrangement links TRBV29-1 to TRBJ2-3; possible D gene TRBD2, 7 bases. Germline V gene sequence: CDR1 SQVTM, CDR2 ANQGSEA. The V gene lost 8 bases and the J gene lost 3 bases, with 15 bases spanning the gap. The CDR3 totals 13 residues. The DNA for the CDR3 is TGCAGCACTGAGGGGGGGGTGACAGATACGCAGTATTTT. The encoded protein is CSTEGGVTDTQYF.

The rearrangement joins TRBV5-6 to TRBJ2-3; D may be TRBD2 (5 bases). The CDR3 spans 13 residues. Germline V gene sequence: CDR1 SGHDT, CDR2 YYEEEE. V lost 2 bases, J lost 4 bases, and 8 bases lay in between. The chain's CDR3 is CASSLGAADTQYF. Here the CDR3 DNA reads TGTGCCAGCAGCTTAGGAGCGGCAGATACGCAGTATTTT.

V and J are TRBV6-1 and TRBJ2-1, with TRBD2 matching 8 bases. The trim removed 8 bases at V and 10 bases at J, leaving 10 bases unmatched. The CDR3 has 13 residues. Germline CDR1 and CDR2: MNHNS and SASEGT. CDR3 DNA sequence: TGTGCCAGCGGCCTCCAGCGGGAGAACGAGCAGTTCTTC. Its protein is CASGLQRENEQFF.

The chain employs TRBV29-1 and TRBJ1-2, with 7 bases that match TRBD1. The V gene's germline CDR1 is SQVTM and CDR2 ANQGSEA. The CDR3 sequence is 13 residues long. V shed 8 bases and J 4 bases; nucleotides not matched to a gene: 10. CDR3 in amino acids: CSTPTGQAYGYTF. The CDR3 DNA reads TGCAGCACCCCGACAGGGCAGGCCTATGGCTACACCTTC.

The chain employs TRBV6-6 and TRBJ1-3; perhaps TRBD1 as D (5 bases). Trimming left V 2 bases short and J 4 bases short, with 12 bases between. CDR3 length equals 15 residues. Germline V gene sequence: CDR1 MNHNY, CDR2 SVGAGI (reference sequence). CDR3 nucleotide sequence: TGTGCCAGCAGTTACGAAGGGGCGGTGGGAAACACCATATATTTT. Its protein is CASSYEGAVGNTIYF.

V is TRBV7-3 and J is TRBJ1-1; no definite D call. Trimming shortened V by 5 bases and J by 1 base, and 14 bases separated the two germline ends. This CDR3 spans 15 amino acids. Germline V gene data show CDR1 as SGHTA and CDR2 as FQGTGA. The CDR3 bases are TGTGCCAGCAGCCCTCGCGGCGGAGGGAACACTGAAGCTTTCTTT. Encoded protein: CASSPRGGGNTEAFF.

The chain employs TRBV6-6 and TRBJ2-7; TRBD1 might be the D (5 bases). The CDR3 runs 14 residues. Trimming cost V 0 bases and J 5 bases, with 11 bases left between them. CDR1 and CDR2 (germline): MNHNY, SVGAGI (reference sequence). The CDR3 coding sequence is TGTGCCAGCAGTTACTCGGGGCCGAACCACGAGCAGTACTTC. Its translation: CASSYSGPNHEQYF.

The chain joins TRBV7-9 to TRBJ2-7; D is unresolved. Trimming removed 0 bases from V and 5 bases from J, with 14 bases in between. Looked up from germline, CDR1 is SEHNR and CDR2 is FQNEAQ (reference sequence). The CDR3 runs 15 residues. CDR3 loop: CASSLAPGGIHEQYF. CDR3 sequence (DNA): TGTGCCAGCAGCTTAGCTCCGGGCGGAATCCACGAGCAGTACTTC.

There are a few counts of this clone. The gene calls are TRBV11-2 and TRBJ1-1, with a tentative D call TRBD1 (5 bases). The V and J ends lost 3 bases and 4 bases respectively, with 18 bases between them. This CDR3 has 16 amino acids. Per germline, CDR1 SGHAT and CDR2 FQNNGV. The CDR3 bases are TGTGCCAGCAGCTTTCGGGACCCAAGGCGGGGCACTGAAGCTTTCTTT. It is translated as CASSFRDPRRGTEAFF.

This clone was detected only once. A read error may account for a junction end that differs from germline. This chain connects TRBV27 to TRBJ2-1; D might be TRBD1 or TRBD2, each matching 5 bases. CDR3 length equals 14 residues. In germline, CDR1 is MNHEY, CDR2 SMNVEV (reference sequence). The CDR3 DNA follows: TGTGCCACACTACCCGGGCACCGGGGCAATGGGCAGTTCTTC. Protein: CATLPGHRGNGQFF.